This T cell receptor (beta chain) was captured by sequencing in a study of graft-versus-host responses after intestinal transplantation. Findings of the study overall: Peak circulating GvH clone levels tracked with early post-transplant HvG declines. Allografts of patients with graft-donor T cell macrochimerism showed high graft-versus-host to host-versus-graft clone ratios.

As to this clone: Antigen specificity is unknown. At one end the junction does not follow the germline gene, possibly because of a read error.

The V gene's germline CDR1 is MNHNS and CDR2 SASEGT. This CDR3 is built from 13 residues. TCRdb's copy holds only in-frame clones and misses some; the assay was immunoSEQ multiplex PCR. The table includes roughly 120,000 clones, about nine tenths detected once. The receptor was isolated from a human donor who received an intestinal transplant. This chain joins TRBV6-1 and TRBJ1-5; D may be TRBD1 (6 bases). This sample comprised unstimulated CD4+ T cells sorted from spleen or lymph node cells, obtained before intestinal transplant. CDR3 sequence: CASSLMNRDNMYF. For the CDR3, the DNA is TGTGCCAGCAGTTTGATGAACCGGGACAACATGTATTTT.